This TCR beta chain was sequenced during a study of immune evolution from preneoplasia to lung adenocarcinoma. The repertoire was sequenced with immunoSEQ multiplex PCR; TCRdb's copy has only in-frame clones and lacks some. Of 10,000 or so clones in the sample, around 89% are singletons; the top ten hold nearly 3%. Details on this clone: Its antigen is unidentified.

Study observations and caveats: Normal lung had the highest top T cell clone frequencies. Normal lung had highest clonality; later lesions appeared denser, more diverse.

Germline assignment: CDR1 MGHDK and CDR2 SYGVNS. This CDR3 is built from 12 residues. The ends were cut back, 6 bases at V and 3 bases at J, with 8 bases in the middle. This clonotype was obtained from a person aged 65-85 years with invasive lung adenocarcinoma. Some clones in this sample may be carry-over from other donors' samples. V gene TRBV25-1 combines with J gene TRBJ1-2; D gene unclear. The sample consisted of FFPE invasive lung adenocarcinoma tissue. CDR3 in amino acids: CASRSGYYGYTF. In DNA form, the CDR3 reads TGTGCCAGCAGGTCGGGGTACTATGGCTACACCTTC.